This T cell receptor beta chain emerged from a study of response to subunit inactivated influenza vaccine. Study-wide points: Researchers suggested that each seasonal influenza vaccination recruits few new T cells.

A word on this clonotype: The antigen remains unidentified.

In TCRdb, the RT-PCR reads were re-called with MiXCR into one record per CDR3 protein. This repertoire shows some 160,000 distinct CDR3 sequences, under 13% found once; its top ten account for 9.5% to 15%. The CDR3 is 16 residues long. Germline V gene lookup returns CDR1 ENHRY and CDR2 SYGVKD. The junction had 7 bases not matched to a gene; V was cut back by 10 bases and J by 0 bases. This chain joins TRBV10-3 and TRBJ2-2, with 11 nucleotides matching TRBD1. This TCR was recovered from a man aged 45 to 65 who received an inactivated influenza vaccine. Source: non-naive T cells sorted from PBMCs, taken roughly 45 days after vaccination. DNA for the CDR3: TGTGCCACCGGCCTGGGACAGGGGGCGAACACCGGGGAGCTGTTTTTT. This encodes CATGLGQGANTGELFF.